These 31 T cell receptor beta chains share one sample of origin, sequenced in a study of naive and memory T cell subsets. Four PCR rounds used nested alpha and beta constant region primers plus the SP2 primer. TCRdb independently ran MiXCR on the 5' RACE reads; one entry per CDR3 protein. The sample lists about 62,000 distinct CDR3 sequences, 6.5% to 9% seen once, with 15% to 20% in the top ten. TCR cDNA received a 3' ligated oligonucleotide that carried a UMI. All receptors come from a female donor in good health.

This clonotype was counted a few times. The chain has TRBV20-1 and TRBJ2-7, with D unresolved. The CDR3 sequence is 14 residues long. Trimming cost V 6 bases and J 5 bases, with 20 bases left between them. Germline CDR1 and CDR2: DFQATT and SNEGSKA (reference sequence). The DNA of the CDR3 is TGCAGTGCCTGGGTCGCAGCCGGCTTCGACGAGCAGTACTTC. This encodes CSAWVAAGFDEQYF.

This clonotype was seen ten or more times. The gene calls are TRBV7-9 and TRBJ1-2; TRBD1 is a possible D gene (5 bases). V was clipped by 5 bases and J by 4 bases, with 17 bases between them. Looked up from germline, CDR1 is SEHNR and CDR2 is FQNEAQ (reference sequence). The CDR3 sequence is 15 residues long. The CDR3 sequence is CASSNDGGTGYGYTF. DNA of the CDR3: TGTGCCAGCAGCAACGACGGGGGGACGGGCTATGGCTACACCTTC.

The chain couples TRBV28 to TRBJ2-3; D is unclear. The ends were cut back, 5 bases at V and 2 bases at J, with 14 bases in the middle. The CDR3 consists of 15 residues. CDR1 and CDR2 from the germline V gene are MDHEN and SYDVKM. The CDR3 loop is CASSPRTDYTDTQYF. The CDR3 region has the DNA TGTGCCAGCAGTCCTCGGACGGATTACACAGATACGCAGTATTTT. The full variable domain, its missing parts supplied by reference TRBV28 and TRBJ2-3, is DVKVTQSSRYLVKRTGEKVFLECVQDMDHENMFWYRQDPGLGLRLIYFSYDVKMKEKGDIPEGYSVSREKKERFSLILESASTNQTSMYLCASSPRTDYTDTQYFGPGTRLTVL.

The gene calls are TRBV7-2 and TRBJ2-5; D not resolved. Germline CDR1 is SGHTA and CDR2 is FQGNSA. The CDR3 length is 13 residues. The V and J ends lost 2 bases and 4 bases respectively, with 8 bases between them. The CDR3: CASSLLGGETQYF. As DNA, the CDR3 is TGTGCCAGCAGCTTATTAGGCGGAGAGACCCAGTACTTC.

This clonotype was recorded many times. The V call is TRBV6-1, the J call TRBJ2-2; 10 nucleotides line up with TRBD2. The V gene's germline CDR1 is MNHNS and CDR2 SASEGT. This CDR3 spans 15 amino acids. The V and J ends lost 6 bases and 6 bases, in that order; junction bases with no gene match: 7. The DNA of the CDR3 is TGTGCCAGCAGGGGAGCGGGGGGGAGTGCCGGGGAGCTGTTTTTT. Translated: CASRGAGGSAGELFF.

This clonotype was counted ten times or more. This chain joins TRBV30 and TRBJ1-3; D not resolved. The CDR3 runs 19 residues. V was trimmed by 3 bases and J by 0 bases, leaving 24 bases between them. Germline V gene sequence: CDR1 GTSNPN, CDR2 SVGIG (reference sequence). The CDR3 DNA follows: TGTGCCTGGAGACCTGACGGGCACCACGCATCCCTCTCTGGAAACACCATATATTTT. It yields the protein CAWRPDGHHASLSGNTIYF. The full variable domain, in which reference TRBV30 and TRBJ1-3 provide the parts outside the CDR3, is SQTIHQWPATLVQPVGSPLSLECTVEGTSNPNLYWYRQAAGRGLQLLFYSVGIGQISSEVPQNLSASRPQDRQFILSSKKLLLSDSGFYLCAWRPDGHHASLSGNTIYFGEGSWLTVV.

This clonotype has a count of ten or more. The CDR3 DNA is TGTGCCAGCCGTGGACAGGGAAATAGCAATCAGCCCCAGCATTTT. It specifies CASRGQGNSNQPQHF. The chain joins TRBV6-1 to TRBJ1-5; 8 nucleotides agree with TRBD1. CDR1 is MNHNS and CDR2 is SASEGT in the germline V gene. The V gene end was trimmed by 8 bases and the J gene end by 0 bases; junction bases not matched to a gene: 6. The CDR3 contains 15 residues.

This clonotype has a count of ten or more. The chain links TRBV6-4 to TRBJ2-3; 8 nucleotides agree with TRBD2. This CDR3 is built from 15 residues. Germline V gives CDR1 MRHNA, CDR2 SNTAGT. V trimming: 3 bases; J trimming: 0 bases; junction bases outside the gene matches: 2. The CDR3: CASSEASGSTDTQYF. As DNA, the CDR3 is TGTGCCAGCAGTGAGGCTAGCGGGAGCACAGATACGCAGTATTTT.

The CDR3 here is CASRQGAAYEQYF. The CDR3 bases are TGTGCCAGCAGACAGGGGGCCGCGTACGAGCAGTACTTC. This chain joins TRBV6-5 and TRBJ2-7; 9 bases are shared with TRBD1. Trimming removed 6 bases from V and 4 bases from J; junction bases left unmatched: 4. CDR1 MNHEY and CDR2 SVGAGI come from the germline V gene. The CDR3 consists of 13 residues.

As regards this clonotype: Given a much more abundant clone one base away, this may be a read error. This rearrangement joins TRBV7-8 to TRBJ1-4, with unresolved D. Trimming took 5 bases from V and 7 from J, leaving 17 bases between them. The CDR3 covers 15 residues. The V gene's germline CDR1 is SGHVS and CDR2 FQNEAQ. The CDR3: CASSPRSVEGEKLFF. The CDR3 DNA is TGTGCCAGCAGCCCCCGGAGTGTTGAAGGTGAAAAACTGTTTTTT.

This clonotype was picked up many times. The chain recombines TRBV12-3 or TRBV12-4 with TRBJ1-1, with D unresolved. Trimming took off 8 bases at V and 4 bases at J, with 17 bases between the two ends. The CDR3 runs to 14 residues. CDR3 sequence reads: CASSNPRVGTEAFF. The CDR3 nucleotides are TGTGCCAGCTCCAATCCCCGTGTGGGCACTGAAGCTTTCTTT.

The V call is TRBV20-1, the J call TRBJ1-2, with 8 nucleotides matching TRBD1. The CDR3 is made up of 13 amino acids. Germline-derived CDR1 and CDR2 are DFQATT and SNEGSKA (reference sequence). V lost 5 bases, J lost 7 bases, and 9 bases stayed unmatched. CDR3 bases: TGCAGTGCTGGTCGACAGGGGAGACTTGGCTACACCTTC. Translated, it gives CSAGRQGRLGYTF.

This clonotype was counted a few times. V usage is TRBV5-1 and J usage is TRBJ2-7, with D uncertain. Germline V gene lookup returns CDR1 SGHRS and CDR2 YFSETQ. This CDR3 comprises 14 residues. Trimming left V 2 bases short and J 0 bases short, with 9 bases between. The chain's CDR3 is CASSLIGPSYEQYF. CDR3 nucleotide sequence: TGCGCCAGCAGCTTAATCGGGCCCTCCTACGAGCAGTACTTC. The whole variable domain, remainder taken from reference TRBV5-1 and TRBJ2-7, is KAGVTQTPRYLIKTRGQQVTLSCSPISGHRSVSWYQQTPGQGLQFLFEYFSETQRNKGNFPGRFSGRQFSNSRSEMNVSTLELGDSALYLCASSLIGPSYEQYFGPGTRLTVT.

The sample holds many counts of this clonotype. V usage is TRBV27 and J usage is TRBJ2-2; TRBD1 or TRBD2 may be the D gene (5 bases each). The CDR3 length is 15 residues. Trimming pared 10 bases from V and 4 bases from J, leaving 19 bases between. Germline assignment: CDR1 MNHEY and CDR2 SMNVEV (reference sequence). The CDR3, as DNA: TGTGCCACCCAGCTGTGGGGGAGCCCCACCGGGGAGCTGTTTTTT. This encodes CATQLWGSPTGELFF.

The genes are TRBV12-3 or TRBV12-4 and TRBJ1-2; 9 bases match TRBD1. The V gene end was trimmed by 6 bases and the J gene end by 0 bases; junction bases not matched to a gene: 5. CDR3 length equals 15 residues. The CDR3 loop is CASRPGTGSNYGYTF. Written as DNA, the CDR3 is TGTGCCAGCAGACCCGGGACAGGGTCTAACTATGGCTACACCTTC.

In its sample, this clonotype was seen many times. The chain carries TRBV5-1 and TRBJ1-2; TRBD1 is a possible D gene (6 bases). Germline V gene data show CDR1 as SGHRS and CDR2 as YFSETQ. V was trimmed by 4 bases and J by 6 bases, leaving 13 bases between them. CDR3 length: 13 amino acids. CDR3 DNA: TGCGCCAGCAGCCTTACAGGGTCTCATGGCTACACCTTC. As protein: CASSLTGSHGYTF.

This clonotype was detected many times. The J gene is TRBJ1-1, the V gene TRBV12-3 or TRBV12-4, with TRBD1 matching 7 bases. This CDR3 has 16 amino acids. V was clipped by 3 bases and J by 4 bases; unmatched bases: 11. CDR3 sequence: CASSFTGEAAGTEAFF. In DNA, the CDR3 is TGTGCCAGCAGTTTTACAGGGGAGGCGGCGGGCACTGAAGCTTTCTTT.

This chain links TRBV12-3 or TRBV12-4 with TRBJ1-5, with TRBD1 matching over 10 bases. The CDR3 consists of 16 residues. After removal of 7 bases from V and 2 bases from J, the junction contained 8 bases not matched to a gene. The CDR3 sequence is CASNLSGTGGNQPQHF. The CDR3 region has the DNA TGTGCCAGCAACCTTTCCGGGACAGGGGGCAATCAGCCCCAGCATTTT.

At least ten counts were recorded for this clonotype. V gene TRBV7-9 combines with J gene TRBJ1-1; maybe TRBD1 (6 bases). Germline CDR1 SEHNR, CDR2 FQNEAQ (reference sequence). Trimming took 5 bases from V and 4 from J, leaving 14 bases between them. The CDR3 loop spans 14 amino acids. The CDR3 sequence: CASSTGTTRTEAFF. The CDR3 bases are TGTGCCAGCAGCACCGGGACAACGCGCACTGAAGCTTTCTTT. Full variable domain (outside the CDR3, taken from reference TRBV7-9 and TRBJ1-1): DTGVSQNPRHKITKRGQNVTFRCDPISEHNRLYWYRQTLGQGPEFLTYFQNEAQLEKSRLLSDRFSAERPKGSFSTLEIQRTEQGDSAMYLCASSTGTTRTEAFFGQGTRLTVV.

This clonotype was detected only a few times. This sequence joins TRBV14 and TRBJ2-2; 9 bases align to TRBD1. The germline V gene has CDR1 SGHDN and CDR2 FVKESK. CDR3 size: 17 residues. Unmatched junction bases numbered 9, after V lost 4 bases and J lost 3 bases. CDR3 sequence (DNA): TGTGCCAGCAGCCCGGACAGGACAGGGGTCCACACCGGGGAGCTGTTTTTT. As protein: CASSPDRTGVHTGELFF.

The chain couples TRBV19 to TRBJ2-1; 10 bases align to TRBD2. Germline CDR1 reads LNHDA; CDR2 reads SQIVND (reference sequence). The J segment lost 6 bases and the V segment lost 5 bases, leaving 7 bases of the junction unmatched. The CDR3 is 15 amino acids. CDR3 nucleotide sequence: TGTGCCAGTAGTTCACCTAGCGGGAGTCGCAATGAGCAGTTCTTC. It translates to CASSSPSGSRNEQFF.

This clonotype was observed at least ten times. This chain links TRBV28 with TRBJ1-1; D is uncertain. Between the trimmed V and J ends, which lost 2 bases and 0 bases, there was a span of 7 bases. Per germline, CDR1 MDHEN and CDR2 SYDVKM. CDR3 length: 14 residues. This CDR3 reads CASSLRFLNTEAFF. CDR3 in DNA: TGTGCCAGCAGTTTACGGTTTCTGAACACTGAAGCTTTCTTT.

This clonotype was detected a few times. The V and J genes are TRBV6-6 and TRBJ1-2; TRBD1 matches 8 bases. The CDR3 is 14 amino acids. Per germline, CDR1 MNHNY and CDR2 SVGAGI (reference sequence). V trimming: 6 bases; J trimming: 4 bases; junction bases outside the gene matches: 7. CDR3 coding DNA: TGTGCCAGCAGACCAGGGGGCGCCGGCTATGGCTACACCTTC. Translated: CASRPGGAGYGYTF.

The rearrangement joins TRBV12-3 or TRBV12-4 to TRBJ2-6, with no clear D. The CDR3 spans 14 residues. The V end lost 5 bases, the J end lost 0 bases, and 5 bases lay between the germline ends. CDR3: CASSPPSGANVLTF. CDR3 DNA sequence: TGTGCCAGCAGTCCGCCCTCTGGGGCCAACGTCCTGACTTTC.

This clonotype was detected only a few times. This chain links TRBV28 with TRBJ1-5, with a possible D match to TRBD1 (5 bases). This CDR3 comprises 15 residues. The ends were cut back, 7 bases at V and 0 bases at J, with 13 bases in the middle. Germline V gene lookup returns CDR1 MDHEN and CDR2 SYDVKM. The chain's CDR3 is CASIGQLLSNQPQHF. The CDR3 bases are TGTGCCAGCATAGGACAACTACTTAGCAATCAGCCCCAGCATTTT.

This clonotype was counted ten times or more. V and J are TRBV20-1 and TRBJ2-1, with D uncertain. Germline V lookup: CDR1 DFQATT, CDR2 SNEGSKA (reference sequence). Deletions cut 4 bases from V and 4 bases from J, with 14 bases between. This CDR3 region has 14 residues. The DNA for the CDR3 is TGCAGTGCTAATACCTTGTGGGAATACAATGAGCAGTTCTTC. As protein: CSANTLWEYNEQFF.

This clonotype was recorded a few times. The rearrangement joins TRBV29-1 to TRBJ2-1; TRBD2 aligns across 9 bases. CDR1 and CDR2 from the germline V gene are SQVTM and ANQGSEA. V lost 3 bases and J lost 6; bases outside the gene matches: 9. CDR3 length: 15 residues. The CDR3, as DNA: TGCAGCGTTGAGGTTGGCGGGAGGGTGGGCAATGAGCAGTTCTTC. Its translation: CSVEVGGRVGNEQFF.

In its sample, this clonotype was seen a few times. This chain connects TRBV28 to TRBJ2-4; TRBD1 agrees at 8 bases. This CDR3 spans 13 amino acids. Germline CDR1 and CDR2: MDHEN and SYDVKM. V trimming: 3 bases; J trimming: 7 bases; junction bases outside the gene matches: 2. DNA of the CDR3: TGTGCCAGCAGTTTGACAGGGGTCAACATTCAGTACTTC. It encodes CASSLTGVNIQYF.

A note on this clonotype: This may be a read error: a much more frequent sequence differs by one nucleotide. The chain uses TRBV6-2 or TRBV6-3 and TRBJ2-5, with D hard to call. With 4 bases removed from V and 4 bases from J, the gap between germline ends came to 16 bases. CDR1 and CDR2 (germline): MNHEY, SVGEGT. This CDR3 contains 15 residues. The DNA for the CDR3 is TGTGCCAGCAGTTCTATACGGTACCCAAGAGAGACCCAGTACTTC. Amino acids: CASSSIRYPRETQYF.

This clonotype came up many times. V is TRBV28 and J is TRBJ1-5, with 9 nucleotides matching TRBD1. Germline V CDR1 and CDR2: MDHEN, SYDVKM. The CDR3 totals 14 residues. With V trimmed by 6 bases and J by 6 bases, 6 bases remained unmatched. The chain's CDR3 is CASSLQGAGQPQHF. The CDR3 coding sequence is TGTGCCAGCAGCTTACAGGGGGCAGGTCAGCCCCAGCATTTT.

The sample holds many counts of this clonotype. J is TRBJ1-5 and V is TRBV27; tentatively, D is TRBD1 (5 bases). Germline V gene data show CDR1 as MNHEY and CDR2 as SMNVEV (reference sequence). The CDR3 loop spans 17 amino acids. Trimming shortened V by 6 bases and J by 2 bases, and 20 bases separated the two germline ends. CDR3 residues: CASRSVRGEWRNQPQHF. Written as DNA, the CDR3 is TGTGCCAGCAGATCCGTCCGGGGGGAGTGGCGCAATCAGCCCCAGCATTTT.